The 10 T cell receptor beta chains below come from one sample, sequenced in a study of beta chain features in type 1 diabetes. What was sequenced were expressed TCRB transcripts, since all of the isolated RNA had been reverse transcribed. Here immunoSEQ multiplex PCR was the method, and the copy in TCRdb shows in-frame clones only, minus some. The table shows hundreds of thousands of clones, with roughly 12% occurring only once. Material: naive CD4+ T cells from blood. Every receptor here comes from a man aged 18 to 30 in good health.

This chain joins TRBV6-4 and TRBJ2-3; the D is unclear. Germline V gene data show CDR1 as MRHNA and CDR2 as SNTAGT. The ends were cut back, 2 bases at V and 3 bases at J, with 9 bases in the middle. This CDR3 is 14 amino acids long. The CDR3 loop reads CASSDMAGTDTQYF. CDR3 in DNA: TGTGCCAGCAGTGACATGGCAGGAACAGATACGCAGTATTTT.

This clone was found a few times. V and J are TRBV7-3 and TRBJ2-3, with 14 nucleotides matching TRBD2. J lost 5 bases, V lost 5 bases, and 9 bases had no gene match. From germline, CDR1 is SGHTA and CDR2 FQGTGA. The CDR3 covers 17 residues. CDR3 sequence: CASSPPGTSGGGDTQYF. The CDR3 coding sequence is TGTGCCAGCAGCCCACCCGGGACTAGCGGGGGCGGAGATACGCAGTATTTT.

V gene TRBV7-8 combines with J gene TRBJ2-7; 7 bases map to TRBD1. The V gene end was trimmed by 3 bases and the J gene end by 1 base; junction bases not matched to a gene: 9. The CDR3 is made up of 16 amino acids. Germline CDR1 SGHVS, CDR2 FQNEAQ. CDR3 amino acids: CASSLYGTDPSYEQYF. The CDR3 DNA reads TGTGCCAGCAGCTTGTACGGGACAGATCCTTCCTACGAGCAGTACTTC.

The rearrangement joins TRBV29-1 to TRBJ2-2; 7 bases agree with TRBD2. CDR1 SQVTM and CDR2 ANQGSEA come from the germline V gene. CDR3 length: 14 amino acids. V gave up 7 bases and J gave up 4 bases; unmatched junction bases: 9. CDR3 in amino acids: CSAHHTGGTGELFF. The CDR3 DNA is TGCAGCGCCCATCACACGGGGGGCACCGGGGAGCTGTTTTTT.

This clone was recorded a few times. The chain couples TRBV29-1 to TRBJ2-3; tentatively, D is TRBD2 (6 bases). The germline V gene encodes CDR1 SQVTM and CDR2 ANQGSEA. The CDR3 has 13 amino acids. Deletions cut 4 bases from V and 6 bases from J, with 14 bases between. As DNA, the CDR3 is TGCAGCGTTGGGAGGGGCCCGGGGGATACGCAGTATTTT. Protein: CSVGRGPGDTQYF.

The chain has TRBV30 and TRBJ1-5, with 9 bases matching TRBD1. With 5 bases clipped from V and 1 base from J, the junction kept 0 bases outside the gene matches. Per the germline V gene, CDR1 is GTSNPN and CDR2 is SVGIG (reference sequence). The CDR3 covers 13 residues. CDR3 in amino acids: CAWGQGSNQPQHF. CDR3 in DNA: TGTGCCTGGGGACAGGGGAGCAATCAGCCCCAGCATTTT.

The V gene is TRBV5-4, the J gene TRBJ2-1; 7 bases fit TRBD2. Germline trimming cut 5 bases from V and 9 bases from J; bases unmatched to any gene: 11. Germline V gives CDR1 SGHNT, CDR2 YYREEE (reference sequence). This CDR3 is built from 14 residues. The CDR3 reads CASSTSAGLGEQFF. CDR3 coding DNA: TGTGCCAGCAGTACTAGCGCAGGTTTGGGTGAGCAGTTCTTC.

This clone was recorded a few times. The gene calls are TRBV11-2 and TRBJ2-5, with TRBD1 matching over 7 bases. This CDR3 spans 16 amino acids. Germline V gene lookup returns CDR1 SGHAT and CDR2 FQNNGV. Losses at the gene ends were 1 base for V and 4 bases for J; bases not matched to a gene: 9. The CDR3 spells CASSLARRGGLETQYF. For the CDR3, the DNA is TGTGCCAGCAGCTTAGCACGTAGAGGGGGCCTAGAGACCCAGTACTTC. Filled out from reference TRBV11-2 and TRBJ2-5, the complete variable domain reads EAGVAQSPRYKIIEKRQSVAFWCNPISGHATLYWYQQILGQGPKLLIQFQNNGVVDDSQLPKDRFSAERLKGVDSTLKIQPAKLEDSAVYLCASSLARRGGLETQYFGPGTRLLVL.

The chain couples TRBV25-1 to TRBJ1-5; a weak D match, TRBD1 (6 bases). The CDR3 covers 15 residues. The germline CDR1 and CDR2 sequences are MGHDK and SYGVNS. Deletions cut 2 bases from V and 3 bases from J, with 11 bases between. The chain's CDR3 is CASSEQGFNNQPQHF. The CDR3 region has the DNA TGTGCCAGCAGTGAACAGGGGTTCAACAATCAGCCCCAGCATTTT.

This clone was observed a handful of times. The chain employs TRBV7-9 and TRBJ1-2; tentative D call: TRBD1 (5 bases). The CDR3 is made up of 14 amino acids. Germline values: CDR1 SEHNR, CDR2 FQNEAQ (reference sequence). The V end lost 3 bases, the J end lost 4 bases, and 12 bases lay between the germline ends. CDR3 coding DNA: TGTGCCAGCAGCTTGGGGGGTACCGTCTATGGCTACACCTTC. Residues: CASSLGGTVYGYTF.